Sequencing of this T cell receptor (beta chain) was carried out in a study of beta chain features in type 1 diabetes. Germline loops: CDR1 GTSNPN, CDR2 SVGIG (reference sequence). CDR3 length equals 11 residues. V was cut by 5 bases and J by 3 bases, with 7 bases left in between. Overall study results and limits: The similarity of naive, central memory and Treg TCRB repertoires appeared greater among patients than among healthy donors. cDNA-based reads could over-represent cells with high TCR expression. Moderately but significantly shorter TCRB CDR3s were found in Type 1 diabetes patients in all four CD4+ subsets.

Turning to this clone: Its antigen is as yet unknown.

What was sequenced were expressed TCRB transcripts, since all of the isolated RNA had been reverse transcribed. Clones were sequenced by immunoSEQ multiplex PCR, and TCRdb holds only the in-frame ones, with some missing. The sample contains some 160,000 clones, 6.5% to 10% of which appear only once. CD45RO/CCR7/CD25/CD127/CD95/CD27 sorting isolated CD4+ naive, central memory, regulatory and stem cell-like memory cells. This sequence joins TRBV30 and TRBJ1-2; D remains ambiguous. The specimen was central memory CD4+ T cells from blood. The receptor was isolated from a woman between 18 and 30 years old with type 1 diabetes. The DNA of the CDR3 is TGTGCCTGGTCTCGTCACTATGGCTACACCTTC. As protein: CAWSRHYGYTF.